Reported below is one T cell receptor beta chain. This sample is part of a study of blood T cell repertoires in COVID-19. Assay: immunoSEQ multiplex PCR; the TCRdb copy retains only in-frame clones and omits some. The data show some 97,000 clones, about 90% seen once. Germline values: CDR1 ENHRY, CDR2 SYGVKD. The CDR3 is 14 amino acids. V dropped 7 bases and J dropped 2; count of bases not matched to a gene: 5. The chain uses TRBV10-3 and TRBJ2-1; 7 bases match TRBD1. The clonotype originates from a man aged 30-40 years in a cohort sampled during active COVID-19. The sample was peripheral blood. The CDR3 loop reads CAITPTGTYNEQFF. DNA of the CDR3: TGTGCCATCACGCCGACAGGGACCTACAATGAGCAGTTCTTC.